This T cell receptor (beta chain) came from a study of blood T cells in healthy people across ages. About the research overall: T cells yielded about one barcoded beta molecule per two cells through template switching. Study observations and caveats: Both naive CD4+ cell counts and diversity were greater in long-lived donors than in aged donors.

Germline CDR1 SNHLY, CDR2 FYNNEI. V was shortened by 3 bases and J by 4 bases, with 15 bases between the two germline ends. The CDR3 loop spans 15 amino acids. Through a sample-barcoded 5' primer and a J-beta primer mix, a second PCR was run for roughly 7 to 11 cycles. TCRdb used MiXCR to reprocess the 5' RACE reads, holding one entry per CDR3 protein. This table has over 1,200,000 distinct CDR3 sequences, 59% appearing once. On this clonotype itself: Its antigen remains unidentified.

This receptor was identified in a man aged 18 to 30 in good health. The chain joins TRBV2 to TRBJ1-2, with D unclear. The sequenced sample consisted of blood. CDR3 amino acids: CASSDGNLLTYGYTF. The CDR3 DNA sequence: TGTGCCAGCAGTGATGGGAACCTCTTGACCTATGGCTACACCTTC.